This entry lists 27 T cell receptor beta chains sequenced from one sample in a study of Graves' ophthalmopathy and Graves' hyperthyroidism. From RNA, the CDR3 regions of TCR beta chains were amplified and sequenced. HTBI-primed first-round RT-PCR preceded second-round multiplex PCR. TCRdb itself ran the multiplex PCR reads through MiXCR, one entry per CDR3 protein. The profile shows 350,000 to 400,000 distinct CDR3 sequences, approximately 20% of them singletons. The specimen sequenced was peripheral blood. Receptors originate from a woman in her late teens or twenties with Graves' ophthalmopathy.

This clonotype has at least ten counts. A read error may explain this, as a much larger clone is one base away. The chain employs TRBV6-5 and TRBJ1-1; D gene ambiguous. V was shortened by 2 bases and J by 4 bases, with 8 bases between the two germline ends. Germline V CDR1 and CDR2: MNHEY, SVGAGI. This CDR3 has 13 amino acids. The CDR3 DNA reads TGTGCCAGCAGTTACCCAGGTCCCACTGAAGCTTTCTTT. Translation: CASSYPGPTEAFF.

This clonotype was seen repeatedly, ten times or more. The chain recombines TRBV29-1 with TRBJ1-3; D is unresolved. Germline CDR1 and CDR2: SQVTM and ANQGSEA. V lost 4 bases and J lost 5, with 9 bases in between. The CDR3 covers 12 residues. CDR3 loop: CSVASNRNTIYF. CDR3 nucleotide sequence: TGCAGCGTTGCGTCAAATAGAAACACCATATATTTT.

This clonotype appeared many times. DNA of the CDR3: TGTGCCAGCATTCCGGACGGAATGAACACTGAAGCTTTCTTT. Its protein product is CASIPDGMNTEAFF. This chain joins TRBV12-3 or TRBV12-4 and TRBJ1-1, with D unresolved. V was clipped by 7 bases and J by 0 bases, with 12 bases between them. CDR3 length: 14 amino acids.

In its sample, this clonotype was seen many times. This sequence may be a read error, since a much larger clone differs from it by one base. The V call is TRBV6-2 or TRBV6-3, the J call TRBJ2-5; D gene unclear. Germline V gives CDR1 MNHEY, CDR2 SVGEGT. The CDR3 extends over 15 amino acids. Here the CDR3 DNA reads TGTGCCAGCAGCCCCCCGGGCGACTTGAAAGAGGCCCAGTACTTC. As protein: CASSPPGDLKEAQYF.

The V and J genes are TRBV6-5 and TRBJ2-7, with D uncertain. CDR1 and CDR2 from the germline V gene are MNHEY and SVGAGI. The CDR3 has 16 amino acids. Between the trimmed V and J ends, which lost 4 bases and 2 bases, there was a span of 18 bases. The CDR3: CASSSTAATLTYEQYF. The CDR3 DNA sequence: TGTGCCAGCAGTTCTACTGCCGCGACTTTAACCTACGAGCAGTACTTC.

In this sample, this clonotype turned up many times. The chain links TRBV12-3 or TRBV12-4 to TRBJ2-7, with D possibly being TRBD2 (5 bases). There are 14 residues in the CDR3. The V and J ends lost 5 bases and 0 bases respectively, with 11 bases between them. In nucleotides, the CDR3 is TGTGCCAGCAGTCCAGGACTCGGCTCCTACGAGCAGTACTTC. It yields the protein CASSPGLGSYEQYF.

The V gene is TRBV6-1, the J gene TRBJ2-7; possibly TRBD2 for D (5 bases). Trimming took 6 bases from V and 6 from J, leaving 18 bases between them. The germline CDR1 and CDR2 sequences are MNHNS and SASEGT. The CDR3 runs to 14 residues. CDR3: CASSLGVSYFEQYF. CDR3 sequence (DNA): TGTGCCAGCAGCCTCGGGGTGAGCTACTTCGAGCAGTACTTC.

This clonotype has at least ten counts. The rearrangement links TRBV7-2 to TRBJ2-5, with D possibly matching TRBD2 (6 bases). V was clipped by 1 base and J by 5 bases, with 20 bases between them. The length of the CDR3 is 17 residues. From germline, CDR1 is SGHTA and CDR2 FQGNSA. The CDR3 region is CASSLGGRGTPQETQYF. Here the CDR3 DNA reads TGTGCCAGCAGCTTAGGAGGTCGTGGGACTCCCCAGGAGACCCAGTACTTC.

V and J are TRBV3-1 and TRBJ2-7; perhaps TRBD2 as D (6 bases). The CDR3 covers 16 residues. Germline V gene data show CDR1 as LGHDT and CDR2 as YNNKEL (reference sequence). Deletions cut 1 base from V and 2 bases from J, with 15 bases between. The CDR3 sequence: CASSQGSGTGTYEQYF. In nucleotides, the CDR3 is TGTGCCAGCAGCCAAGGCTCCGGGACTGGGACCTACGAGCAGTACTTC.

This clonotype has at least ten counts. The chain links TRBV5-1 to TRBJ2-7, with a possible D match to TRBD2 (5 bases). Trimming removed 0 bases from V and 3 bases from J, with 13 bases in between. Per the germline V gene, CDR1 is SGHRS and CDR2 is YFSETQ. The CDR3 has 15 amino acids. CDR3 DNA sequence: TGCGCCAGCAGCTTGGGGGCGGGTAGCGTCTACGAGCAGTACTTC. Its translation: CASSLGAGSVYEQYF.

This clonotype was seen at least ten times. The chain is built from TRBV11-3 and TRBJ1-1; 7 bases agree with TRBD1. The CDR3 covers 18 residues. Per germline, CDR1 SGHNT and CDR2 YENEEA. Losses at the gene ends were 0 bases for V and 1 base for J; bases not matched to a gene: 11. The CDR3 sequence: CASSLDYRGREGNTEAFF. The CDR3 DNA reads as TGTGCCAGCAGCTTAGATTACAGGGGCCGAGAAGGGAACACTGAAGCTTTCTTT.

This clonotype was seen at least ten times. This chain uses TRBV29-1 with TRBJ2-7; D not resolved. V lost 1 base to trimming and J lost 1 base, with 14 bases between them. The CDR3 covers 15 residues. CDR1 and CDR2 (germline): SQVTM, ANQGSEA. For the CDR3, the DNA is TGCAGCGTTGAAGGGCCAGATGGGCGGTCCTACGAGCAGTACTTC. Its translation is CSVEGPDGRSYEQYF.

This clonotype was observed many times. The V gene is TRBV14, the J gene TRBJ2-2; 8 nucleotides match TRBD2. The germline V gene encodes CDR1 SGHDN and CDR2 FVKESK. V was pared by 4 bases and J by 8 bases, with 6 bases of the junction left unmatched. This CDR3 region has 14 residues. The CDR3 spells CASSRQTSAGELFF. The CDR3 region has the DNA TGTGCCAGCAGCCGCCAGACTAGCGCAGGGGAGCTGTTTTTT.

The CDR3 here is CSVRRGMGQETQYF. The DNA for the CDR3 is TGCAGCGTTAGGCGCGGGATGGGCCAAGAGACCCAGTACTTC. The chain couples TRBV29-1 to TRBJ2-5, with a weak D call TRBD2 (6 bases). Trimming pared 5 bases from V and 1 base from J, leaving 14 bases between. CDR1 SQVTM and CDR2 ANQGSEA come from the germline V gene. CDR3 length equals 14 residues. The whole variable domain, remainder taken from reference TRBV29-1 and TRBJ2-5, is SAVISQKPSRDICQRGTSLTIQCQVDSQVTMMFWYRQQPGQSLTLIATANQGSEATYESGFVIDKFPISRPNLTFSTLTVSNMSPEDSSIYLCSVRRGMGQETQYFGPGTRLLVL.

The table lists this clonotype with many counts. This chain joins TRBV7-2 and TRBJ1-6; D remains unclear. The length of the CDR3 is 11 residues. V shed 3 bases and J shed 14 bases, with 8 bases lying between them. The germline V gene encodes CDR1 SGHTA and CDR2 FQGNSA. This CDR3 is CASSFGGALHF. The CDR3, as DNA: TGTGCCAGCAGCTTCGGAGGAGCCCTCCACTTT.

The V and J genes are TRBV10-3 and TRBJ1-5; 7 bases are shared with TRBD1. With V trimmed by 10 bases and J by 9 bases, 12 bases remained unmatched. Germline CDR1 reads ENHRY; CDR2 reads SYGVKD. The CDR3 is made up of 13 amino acids. CDR3 sequence (DNA): TGTGCCACCGTCGGGACAGTCGGTTGGCCCCAGCATTTT. Its protein is CATVGTVGWPQHF.

In its sample, this clonotype was seen many times. The chain uses TRBV6-2 or TRBV6-3 and TRBJ1-1, with D maybe TRBD1 (6 bases). CDR1 and CDR2 (germline): MNHEY, SVGEGT. The CDR3 sequence is 14 residues long. With 5 bases removed from V and 0 bases from J, the gap between germline ends came to 10 bases. DNA of the CDR3: TGTGCCAGCAGTAGGACAGCCTTGAACACTGAAGCTTTCTTT. Its translation is CASSRTALNTEAFF.

This clonotype has at least ten counts. V and J are TRBV12-3 or TRBV12-4 and TRBJ1-1; a possible D gene is TRBD1 (6 bases). This CDR3 is built from 16 residues. With 0 bases removed from V and 3 bases from J, the gap between germline ends came to 14 bases. CDR3 sequence: CASSLASGGRDTEAFF. CDR3 nucleotide sequence: TGTGCCAGCAGTTTAGCATCCGGGGGCCGAGACACTGAAGCTTTCTTT.

This clonotype occurred many times. The rearrangement uses TRBV4-3 and TRBJ2-7; 9 bases map to TRBD1. J gave up 2 bases and V 4 bases, and 9 bases lay outside the gene matches. The CDR3 consists of 16 residues. From germline, CDR1 is LGHNA and CDR2 YSLEER. The CDR3 bases are TGCGCCAGCAGCCCCGGGGCGGGACAGGGCCCCTACGAGCAGTACTTC. Its protein is CASSPGAGQGPYEQYF.

This clonotype was found many times. The chain recombines TRBV29-1 with TRBJ1-1, with TRBD1 as a possible D gene (5 bases). V was cut by 6 bases and J by 6 bases, with 11 bases left in between. This CDR3 has 11 residues. Germline V gene lookup returns CDR1 SQVTM and CDR2 ANQGSEA. The CDR3 region has the DNA TGCAGCGTGGGGAGGGGCGCTGAAGCTTTCTTT. Its translation: CSVGRGAEAFF. The full variable domain, rest sourced from reference TRBV29-1 and TRBJ1-1, is SAVISQKPSRDICQRGTSLTIQCQVDSQVTMMFWYRQQPGQSLTLIATANQGSEATYESGFVIDKFPISRPNLTFSTLTVSNMSPEDSSIYLCSVGRGAEAFFGQGTRLTVV.

This clonotype was seen many times. The chain employs TRBV6-1 and TRBJ2-2; 10 bases are shared with TRBD1. This CDR3 comprises 15 residues. Germline V gene sequence: CDR1 MNHNS, CDR2 SASEGT. V shed 6 bases and J 6 bases; nucleotides not matched to a gene: 7. The CDR3 nucleotides are TGTGCCAGCAGACCCGGGACAGGGGTCGCCGGGGAGCTGTTTTTT. It codes for CASRPGTGVAGELFF.

There are many counts of this clonotype. The V call is TRBV6-5, the J call TRBJ1-6; a weak D match, TRBD1 (5 bases). Trimming removed 0 bases from V and 2 bases from J, with 11 bases in between. CDR3 length: 17 amino acids. Germline loops: CDR1 MNHEY, CDR2 SVGAGI. CDR3 residues: CASSYSSPGAYNSPLHF. DNA for the CDR3: TGTGCCAGCAGTTACTCGAGTCCGGGGGCCTATAATTCACCCCTCCACTTT.

There are many counts of this clonotype. The V call is TRBV7-2, the J call TRBJ2-5; TRBD1 matches at 11 bases. V was clipped by 4 bases and J by 2 bases; unmatched bases: 6. The CDR3 consists of 16 residues. Looked up from germline, CDR1 is SGHTA and CDR2 is FQGNSA. As DNA, the CDR3 is TGTGCCAGCAGCTCTTCCGGGACAGGGGGACAAGAGACCCAGTACTTC. This gives the protein CASSSSGTGGQETQYF. The variable domain in full, completed from reference TRBV7-2 and TRBJ2-5, reads GAGVSQSPSNKVTEKGKDVELRCDPISGHTALYWYRQSLGQGLEFLIYFQGNSAPDKSGLPSDRFSAERTGGSVSTLTIQRTQQEDSAVYLCASSSSGTGGQETQYFGPGTRLLVL.

J is TRBJ1-5 and V is TRBV6-2 or TRBV6-3; no definite D call. Germline-derived CDR1 and CDR2 are MNHEY and SVGEGT. V was trimmed by 0 bases and J by 5 bases, leaving 11 bases between them. The CDR3 totals 15 residues. CDR3: CASSYSSVSYQPQHF. CDR3 coding DNA: TGTGCCAGCAGTTACTCGTCAGTCAGCTATCAGCCCCAGCATTTT.

This clonotype occurred many times. The V gene is TRBV6-2 or TRBV6-3, the J gene TRBJ2-5, with 8 bases identical to TRBD1. The junction had 4 bases not matched to a gene; V was cut back by 6 bases and J by 1 base. This CDR3 has 14 residues. Per germline, CDR1 MNHEY and CDR2 SVGEGT. CDR3: CASRRDRPQETQYF. CDR3 DNA: TGTGCCAGCAGGAGGGACAGGCCCCAAGAGACCCAGTACTTC.

The chain is built from TRBV6-5 and TRBJ2-7; the D gene could be TRBD1 or TRBD2 (5 bases each). The CDR3 length is 17 residues. CDR1 is MNHEY, CDR2 SVGAGI, per germline. The V gene lost 2 bases and the J gene lost 3 bases, with 20 bases spanning the gap. CDR3 DNA sequence: TGTGCCAGCAGTTACCACCCCAGAAGTGGGGGTTTCTACGAGCAGTACTTC. Its translation is CASSYHPRSGGFYEQYF.

This clonotype showed up many times. A much bigger clone sits one base away, suggesting this may be a read error. The V gene is TRBV20-1, the J gene TRBJ1-3, with 7 positions matching TRBD1. Looked up from germline, CDR1 is DFQATT and CDR2 is SNEGSKA (reference sequence). The CDR3 sequence is 16 residues long. Here the CDR3 reads CSAGEPVTGSGNTIYF. CDR3 bases: TGCAGTGCTGGAGAGCCCGTGACAGGGAGTGGAAACACCATATATTTT.